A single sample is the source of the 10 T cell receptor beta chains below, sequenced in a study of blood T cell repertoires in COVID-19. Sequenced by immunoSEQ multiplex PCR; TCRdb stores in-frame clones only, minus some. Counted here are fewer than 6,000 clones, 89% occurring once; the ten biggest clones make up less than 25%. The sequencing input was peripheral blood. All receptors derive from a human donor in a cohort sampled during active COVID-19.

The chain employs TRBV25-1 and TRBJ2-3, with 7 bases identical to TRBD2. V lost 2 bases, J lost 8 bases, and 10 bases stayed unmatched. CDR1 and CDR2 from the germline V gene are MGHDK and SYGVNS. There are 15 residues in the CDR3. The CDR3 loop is CASSEIVRTGGTQYF. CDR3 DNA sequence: TGTGCCAGCAGTGAAATAGTCAGGACGGGGGGTACGCAGTATTTT.

DNA of the CDR3: TGTGCCAGCAGTTACTCCGGGACAGGGGCCTTCACCGGGGAGCTGTTTTTT. Translated: CASSYSGTGAFTGELFF. The chain has TRBV6-2 or TRBV6-3 and TRBJ2-2; 10 bases map to TRBD1. The trim removed 0 bases at V and 4 bases at J, leaving 5 bases unmatched. The CDR3 is made up of 17 amino acids. Per the germline V gene, CDR1 is MNHEY and CDR2 is SVGEGT.

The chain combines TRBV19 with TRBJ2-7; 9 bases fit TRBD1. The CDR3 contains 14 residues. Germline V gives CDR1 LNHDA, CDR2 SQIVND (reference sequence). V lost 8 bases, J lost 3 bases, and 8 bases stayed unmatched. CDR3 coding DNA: TGTGCCAGTGGTCCGGGACAGGGCTACTACGAGCAGTACTTC. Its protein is CASGPGQGYYEQYF.

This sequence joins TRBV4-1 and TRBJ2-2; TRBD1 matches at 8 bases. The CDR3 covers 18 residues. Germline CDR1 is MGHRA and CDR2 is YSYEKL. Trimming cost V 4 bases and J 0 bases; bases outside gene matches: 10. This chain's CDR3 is CASSPGTGRTTNTGELFF. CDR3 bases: TGCGCCAGCAGCCCTGGGACAGGCCGAACAACGAACACCGGGGAGCTGTTTTTT.

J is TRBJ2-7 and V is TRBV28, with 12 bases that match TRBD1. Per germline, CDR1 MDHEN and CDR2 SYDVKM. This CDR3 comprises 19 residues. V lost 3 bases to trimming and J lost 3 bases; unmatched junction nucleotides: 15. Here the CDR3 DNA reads TGTGCCAGCAGTTTGACGTTCGGGACAGGGGGCGCTTTTGACTACGAGCAGTACTTC. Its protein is CASSLTFGTGGAFDYEQYF.

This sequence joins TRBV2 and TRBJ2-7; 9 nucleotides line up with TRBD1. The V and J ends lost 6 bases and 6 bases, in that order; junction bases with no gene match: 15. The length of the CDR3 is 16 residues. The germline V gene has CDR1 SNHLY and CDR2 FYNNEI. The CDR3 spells CASRPGGTGPSGEQYF. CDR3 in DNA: TGTGCCAGCAGGCCGGGCGGGACAGGGCCGTCAGGCGAGCAGTACTTC.

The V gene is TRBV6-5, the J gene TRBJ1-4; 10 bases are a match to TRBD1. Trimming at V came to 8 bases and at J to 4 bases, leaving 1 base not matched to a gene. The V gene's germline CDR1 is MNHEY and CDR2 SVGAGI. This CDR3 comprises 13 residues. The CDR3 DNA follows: TGTGCCAGCGACAGGGGGCTTAATGAAAAACTGTTTTTT. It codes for CASDRGLNEKLFF.

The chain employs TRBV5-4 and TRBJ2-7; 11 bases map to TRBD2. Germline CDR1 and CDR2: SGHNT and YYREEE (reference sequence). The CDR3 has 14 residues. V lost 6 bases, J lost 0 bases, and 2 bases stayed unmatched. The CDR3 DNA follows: TGTGCCAGCAACCTAGCGGGGGGCTCCTACGAGCAGTACTTC. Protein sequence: CASNLAGGSYEQYF.

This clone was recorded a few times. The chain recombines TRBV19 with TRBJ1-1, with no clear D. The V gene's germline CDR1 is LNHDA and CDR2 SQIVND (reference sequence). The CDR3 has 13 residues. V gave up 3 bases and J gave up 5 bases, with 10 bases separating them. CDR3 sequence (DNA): TGTGCCAGTAGTATTGGCCTGGAGACTGAAGCTTTCTTT. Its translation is CASSIGLETEAFF.

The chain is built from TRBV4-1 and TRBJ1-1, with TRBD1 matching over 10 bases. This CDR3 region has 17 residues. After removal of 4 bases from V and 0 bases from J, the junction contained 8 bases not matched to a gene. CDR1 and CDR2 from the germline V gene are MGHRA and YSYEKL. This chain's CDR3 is CASSPTGGRSVNTEAFF. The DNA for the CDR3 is TGCGCCAGCAGCCCGACAGGGGGCCGGAGCGTGAACACTGAAGCTTTCTTT.